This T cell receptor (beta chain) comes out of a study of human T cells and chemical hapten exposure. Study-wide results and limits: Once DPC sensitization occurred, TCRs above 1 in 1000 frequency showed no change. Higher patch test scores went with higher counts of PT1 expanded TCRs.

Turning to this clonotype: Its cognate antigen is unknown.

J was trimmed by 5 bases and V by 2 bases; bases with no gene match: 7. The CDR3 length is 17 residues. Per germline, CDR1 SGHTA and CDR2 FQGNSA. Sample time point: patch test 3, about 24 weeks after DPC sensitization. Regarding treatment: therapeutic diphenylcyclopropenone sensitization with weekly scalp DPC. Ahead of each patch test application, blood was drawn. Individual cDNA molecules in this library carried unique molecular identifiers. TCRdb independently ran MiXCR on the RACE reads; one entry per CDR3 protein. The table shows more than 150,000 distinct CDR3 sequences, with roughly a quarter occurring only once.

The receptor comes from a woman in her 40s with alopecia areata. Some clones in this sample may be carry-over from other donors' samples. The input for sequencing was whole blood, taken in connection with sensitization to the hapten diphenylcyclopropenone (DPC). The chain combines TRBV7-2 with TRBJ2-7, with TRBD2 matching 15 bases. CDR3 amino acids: CASSLRMWTSGRDEQYF. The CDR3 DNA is TGTGCCAGCAGCTTACGCATGTGGACTAGCGGGAGGGACGAGCAGTACTTC.